Sequencing of this T cell receptor beta chain was carried out in a study of PD-1 blockade in classical Hodgkin lymphoma. CDR1 MNHNS and CDR2 SASEGT come from the germline V gene. The CDR3 has 13 residues. The V and J ends lost 3 bases and 7 bases respectively, with 12 bases between them. All patients relapsed after autologous stem cell transplantation, and brentuximab vedotin exposure varied. Clones were sequenced by immunoSEQ multiplex PCR, and TCRdb holds only the in-frame ones, with some missing. The data hold about 86,000 clones, with roughly 89% observed a single time. The chain joins TRBV6-1 to TRBJ1-2; D is unclear. Sequencing was performed on peripheral blood mononuclear cells (PBMCs), taken at baseline. The TCR was taken from a human donor with classical Hodgkin lymphoma. CDR3 in DNA: TGTGCCAGCAGTGATGGGCCTACGTTTGGCTACACCTTC. It specifies CASSDGPTFGYTF.